Below are 2 T cell receptor beta chains sequenced from a single sample in a study of cytomegalovirus exposure and HLA in healthy donors. It was with 60 Vbeta and 13 Jbeta primers that the PCR ran. Using immunoSEQ multiplex PCR, the repertoire was profiled, and TCRdb retains in-frame clones only, with some absent. The data hold approximately 88,000 clones, with around 64% observed a single time. Sequenced material: PBMCs. These receptor sequences come from a man aged 55 to 70 in good health and CMV-seronegative.

V usage is TRBV10-3 and J usage is TRBJ1-1; TRBD1 matches 8 bases. CDR1 and CDR2 (germline): ENHRY, SYGVKD. The CDR3 loop spans 12 amino acids. V gave up 10 bases and J gave up 1 base; unmatched junction bases: 2. The CDR3 bases are TGTGCCAGCGACAGGGGGAACACTGAAGCTTTCTTT. Protein product: CASDRGNTEAFF.

The chain uses TRBV30 and TRBJ2-5; 8 nucleotides match TRBD2. This CDR3 has 15 amino acids. Germline V gene sequence: CDR1 GTSNPN, CDR2 SVGIG (reference sequence). The junction had 18 bases not matched to a gene; V was cut back by 4 bases and J by 11 bases. The CDR3 spells CAWTVTGGRGAKQYF. In DNA, the CDR3 is TGTGCCTGGACCGTCACGGGAGGGCGTGGGGCTAAGCAGTACTTC. The whole variable domain, remainder taken from reference TRBV30 and TRBJ2-5, is SQTIHQWPATLVQPVGSPLSLECTVEGTSNPNLYWYRQAAGRGLQLLFYSVGIGQISSEVPQNLSASRPQDRQFILSSKKLLLSDSGFYLCAWTVTGGRGAKQYFGPGTRLLVL.